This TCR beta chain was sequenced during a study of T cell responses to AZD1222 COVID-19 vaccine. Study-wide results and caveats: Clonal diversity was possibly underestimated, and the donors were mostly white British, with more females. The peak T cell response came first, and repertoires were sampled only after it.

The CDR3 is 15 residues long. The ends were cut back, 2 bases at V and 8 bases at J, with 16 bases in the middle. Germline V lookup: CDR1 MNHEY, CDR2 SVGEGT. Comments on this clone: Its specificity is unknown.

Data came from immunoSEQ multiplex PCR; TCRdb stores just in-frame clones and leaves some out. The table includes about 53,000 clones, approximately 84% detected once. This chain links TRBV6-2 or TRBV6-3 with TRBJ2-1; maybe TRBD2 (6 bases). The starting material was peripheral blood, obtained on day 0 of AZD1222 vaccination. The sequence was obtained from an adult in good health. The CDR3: CASSYQATSSDEQFF. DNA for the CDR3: TGTGCCAGCAGTTACCAAGCGACTAGTTCCGATGAGCAGTTCTTC.